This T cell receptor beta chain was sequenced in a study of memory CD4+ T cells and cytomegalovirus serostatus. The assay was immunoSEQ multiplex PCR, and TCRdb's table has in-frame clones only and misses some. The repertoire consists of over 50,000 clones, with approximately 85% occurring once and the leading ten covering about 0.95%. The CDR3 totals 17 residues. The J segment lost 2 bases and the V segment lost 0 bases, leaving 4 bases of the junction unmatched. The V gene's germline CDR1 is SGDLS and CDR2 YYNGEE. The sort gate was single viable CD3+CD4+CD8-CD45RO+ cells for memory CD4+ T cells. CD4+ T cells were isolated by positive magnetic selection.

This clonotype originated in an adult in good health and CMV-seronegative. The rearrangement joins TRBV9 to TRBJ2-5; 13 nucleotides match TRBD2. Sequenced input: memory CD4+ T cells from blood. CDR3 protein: CASSVGLAGGPQETQYF. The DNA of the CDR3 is TGTGCCAGCAGCGTAGGACTAGCGGGAGGCCCACAAGAGACCCAGTACTTC.